This T cell receptor beta chain was captured in a study of T cell repertoires and leukemia-associated antigens (dated by TCRdb to between 2017 and 2020). Looking at the study overall: Some 15 million effective reads were obtained overall, with each sample giving about 5.1 to 7 million read pairs and roughly 3 to 5.0 million effective reads.

This clonotype appeared a few times. Its specific antigen is unknown. No per-base quality is available; no much larger clone lies one base away. CD3+ T cells were initially rested overnight at 2.5 million to 3 million cells/mL in RPMI 1640 lacking fetal bovine serum. MACS immunomagnetic beads were used according to the manufacturer's instructions to isolate CD3+ T cells from PBMCs. Findings and caveats that apply to the study as a whole: Across the four groups, there were no significant differences in the numbers of Vbeta genes (roughly 58), Jbeta genes (roughly 13), VDJ rearrangements, or unique CDR3s. The antigen specificity and function of the expanded clones were not directly tested and needed further investigation.

Total RNA was extracted from the cultured T cells with TRIzol reagent. TCRbeta libraries were amplified from RNA by 5' rapid amplification of cDNA ends (5'RACE). Before sequencing, Qubit, an Agilent instrument, and quantitative PCR were used to check library concentration and integrity. Qualified libraries were sequenced on Illumina HiSeq or MiSeq by a commercial service provider. Processing in the source paper ran as follows. MiXCR version 1.8.2 was used to identify TCR sequences in each sample. For a clone to be considered qualified, a CDR3 longer than four amino acids, an in-frame nucleotide length, and the absence of a stop codon were required. A read containing the complete CDR3 structure was defined as an effective read. Validation of expanded clones was performed by RT-PCR with 24 Vbeta primers, GeneScan spectratyping, and Sanger sequencing. TCRdb reworked the public reads: Q25 trimming with fastp, MiXCR clone assembly, productive beta chains retained. Each CDR3 protein appears once, grouped with its most common genes and DNA. These V and J calls rely on TCRdb rather than the paper's analysis. The sample profile shows over 10,000 distinct CDR3 sequences; over 40% of them were found once. The ten biggest clones cover about 35% of the sample.

The origin of this receptor is a female donor in good health. Sequenced: CD3+ T cells sorted from blood and cultured.

The bases are TGCGCCAGCAGCTTAGGACAGATCTCTGGGGCCAACGTCCTGACTTTC. Translated, it gives CASSLGQISGANVLTF. Rearrangement joined TRBV5-1 to TRBJ2-6; TRBD1 could be the D gene, as 6 bases match. Per the germline V gene, SGHRS is the CDR1 and YFSETQ is the CDR2. Its CDR3 holds 16 amino acids, cysteine through phenylalanine. Only the CDR3 portion is preserved as DNA: 48 bases, with reading frame beginning at the first base. V and J lose 2 bases and 0 bases, and a span of 9 bases separates them.